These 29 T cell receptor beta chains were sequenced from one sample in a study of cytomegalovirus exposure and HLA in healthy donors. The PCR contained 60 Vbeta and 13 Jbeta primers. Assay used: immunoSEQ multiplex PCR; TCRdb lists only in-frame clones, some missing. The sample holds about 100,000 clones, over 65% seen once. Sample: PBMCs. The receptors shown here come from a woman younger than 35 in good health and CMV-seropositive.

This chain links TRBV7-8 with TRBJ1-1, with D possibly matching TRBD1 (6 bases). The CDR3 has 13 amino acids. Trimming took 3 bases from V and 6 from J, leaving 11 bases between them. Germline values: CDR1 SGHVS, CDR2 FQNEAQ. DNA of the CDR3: TGTGCCAGCAGCTTCCCAGGACAGTCTGAAGCTTTCTTT. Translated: CASSFPGQSEAFF.

The CDR3 region has the DNA TGTGCCAGCAGCTTTGGCTTAACCGGGGAGCTGTTTTTT. Translation: CASSFGLTGELFF. The chain carries TRBV11-3 and TRBJ2-2; the D is unclear. The CDR3 runs 13 residues. Germline assignment: CDR1 SGHNT and CDR2 YENEEA. The V end was cut by 3 bases, the J end by 5 bases, with 7 bases between.

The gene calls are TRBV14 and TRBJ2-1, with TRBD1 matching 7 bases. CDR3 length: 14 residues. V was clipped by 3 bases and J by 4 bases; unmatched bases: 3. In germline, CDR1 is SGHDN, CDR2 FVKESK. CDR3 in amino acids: CASSHPGQYNEQFF. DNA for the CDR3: TGTGCCAGCAGCCACCCGGGACAGTACAATGAGCAGTTCTTC.

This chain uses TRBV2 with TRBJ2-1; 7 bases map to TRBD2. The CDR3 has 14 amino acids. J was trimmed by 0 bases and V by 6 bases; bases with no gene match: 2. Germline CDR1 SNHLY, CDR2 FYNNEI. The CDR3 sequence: CASRRTSSYNEQFF. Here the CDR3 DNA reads TGTGCCAGCAGGAGGACTAGCTCCTACAATGAGCAGTTCTTC. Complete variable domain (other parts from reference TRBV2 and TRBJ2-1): EPEVTQTPSHQVTQMGQEVILRCVPISNHLYFYWYRQILGQKVEFLVSFYNNEISEKSEIFDDQFSVERPDGSNFTLKIRSTKLEDSAMYFCASRRTSSYNEQFFGPGTRLTVL.

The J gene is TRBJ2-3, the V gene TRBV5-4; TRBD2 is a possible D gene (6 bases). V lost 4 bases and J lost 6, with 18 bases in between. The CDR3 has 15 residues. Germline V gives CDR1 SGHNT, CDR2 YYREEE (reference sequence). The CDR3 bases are TGTGCCAGCAGCCCTCCCGGGACTGTTGGGGATACGCAGTATTTT. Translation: CASSPPGTVGDTQYF.

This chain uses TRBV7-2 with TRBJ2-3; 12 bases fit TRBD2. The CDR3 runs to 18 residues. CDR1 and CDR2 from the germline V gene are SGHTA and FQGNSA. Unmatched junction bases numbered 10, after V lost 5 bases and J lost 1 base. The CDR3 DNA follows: TGTGCCAGCAGCACCGGGGCGCTAGCGGGGGGGCGCACAGATACGCAGTATTTT. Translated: CASSTGALAGGRTDTQYF.

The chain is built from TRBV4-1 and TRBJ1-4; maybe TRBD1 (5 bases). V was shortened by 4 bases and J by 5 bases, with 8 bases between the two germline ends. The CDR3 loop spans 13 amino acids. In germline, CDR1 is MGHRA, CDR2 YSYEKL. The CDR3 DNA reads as TGCGCCAGCAGCCTCAGACAGAATGAAAAACTGTTTTTT. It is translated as CASSLRQNEKLFF.

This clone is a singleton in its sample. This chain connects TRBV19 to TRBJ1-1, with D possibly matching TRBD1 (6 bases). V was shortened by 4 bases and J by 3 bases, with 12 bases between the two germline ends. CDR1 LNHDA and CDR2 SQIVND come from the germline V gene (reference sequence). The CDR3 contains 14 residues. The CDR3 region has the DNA TGTGCCAGTAGTAACTTCAGGGGAGACACTGAAGCTTTCTTT. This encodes CASSNFRGDTEAFF.

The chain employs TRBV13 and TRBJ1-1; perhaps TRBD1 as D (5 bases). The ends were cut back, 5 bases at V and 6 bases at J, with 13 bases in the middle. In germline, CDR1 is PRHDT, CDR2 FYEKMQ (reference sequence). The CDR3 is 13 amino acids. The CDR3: CASSRTARAEAFF. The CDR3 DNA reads TGTGCCAGCAGCCGGACCGCCAGGGCTGAAGCTTTCTTT.

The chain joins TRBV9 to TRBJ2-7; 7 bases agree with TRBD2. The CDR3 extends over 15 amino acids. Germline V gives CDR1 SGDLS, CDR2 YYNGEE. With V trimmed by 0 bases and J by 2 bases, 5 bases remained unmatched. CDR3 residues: CASSVEPGRAYEQYF. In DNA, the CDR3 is TGTGCCAGCAGCGTAGAACCAGGGAGGGCCTACGAGCAGTACTTC.

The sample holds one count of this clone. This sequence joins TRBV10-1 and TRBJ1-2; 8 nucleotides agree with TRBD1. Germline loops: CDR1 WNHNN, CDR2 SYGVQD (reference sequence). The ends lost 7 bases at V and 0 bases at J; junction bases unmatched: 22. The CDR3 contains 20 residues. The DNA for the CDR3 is TGCGCCAGCACCCTATCTCATTCCGGGACAGGAGCCGAGGCTAACTATGGCTACACCTTC. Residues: CASTLSHSGTGAEANYGYTF.

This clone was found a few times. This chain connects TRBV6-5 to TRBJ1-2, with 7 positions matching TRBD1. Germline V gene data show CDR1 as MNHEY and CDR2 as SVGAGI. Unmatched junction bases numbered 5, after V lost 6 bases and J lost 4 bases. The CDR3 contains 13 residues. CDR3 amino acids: CASRKTGSYGYTF. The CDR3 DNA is TGTGCCAGCAGGAAGACAGGGAGCTATGGCTACACCTTC.

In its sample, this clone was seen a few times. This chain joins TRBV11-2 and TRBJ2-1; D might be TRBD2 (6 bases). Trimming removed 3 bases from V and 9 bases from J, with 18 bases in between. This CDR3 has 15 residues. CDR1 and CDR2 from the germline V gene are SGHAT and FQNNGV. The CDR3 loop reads CASSLLGAAGGEQFF. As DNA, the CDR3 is TGTGCCAGCAGCTTGTTGGGCGCAGCCGGGGGTGAGCAGTTCTTC.

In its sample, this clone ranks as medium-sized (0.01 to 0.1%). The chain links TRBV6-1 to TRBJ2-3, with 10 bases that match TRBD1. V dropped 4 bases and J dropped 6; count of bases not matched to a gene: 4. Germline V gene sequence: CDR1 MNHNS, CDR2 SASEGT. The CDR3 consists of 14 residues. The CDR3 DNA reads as TGTGCCAGCAGTGGGCAGACAGGGGGCGATACGCAGTATTTT. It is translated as CASSGQTGGDTQYF.

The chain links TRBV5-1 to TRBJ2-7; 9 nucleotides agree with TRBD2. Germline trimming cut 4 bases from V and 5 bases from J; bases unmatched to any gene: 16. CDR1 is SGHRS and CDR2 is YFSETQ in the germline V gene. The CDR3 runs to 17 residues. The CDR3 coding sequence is TGCGCCAGCAGCGTGACTCCTTCGGGCGGGGGGGCGAACGAGCAGTACTTC. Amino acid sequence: CASSVTPSGGGANEQYF. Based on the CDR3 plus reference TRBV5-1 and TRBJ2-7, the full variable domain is KAGVTQTPRYLIKTRGQQVTLSCSPISGHRSVSWYQQTPGQGLQFLFEYFSETQRNKGNFPGRFSGRQFSNSRSEMNVSTLELGDSALYLCASSVTPSGGGANEQYFGPGTRLTVT.

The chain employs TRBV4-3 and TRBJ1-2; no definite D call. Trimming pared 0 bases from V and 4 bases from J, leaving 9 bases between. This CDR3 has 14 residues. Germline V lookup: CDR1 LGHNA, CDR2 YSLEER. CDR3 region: CASSQDRGSYGYTF. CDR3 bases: TGCGCCAGCAGCCAAGATCGCGGCAGCTATGGCTACACCTTC.

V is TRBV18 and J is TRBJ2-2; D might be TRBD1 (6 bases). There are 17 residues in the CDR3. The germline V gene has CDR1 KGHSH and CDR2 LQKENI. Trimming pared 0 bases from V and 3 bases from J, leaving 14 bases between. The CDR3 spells CASSPPVAGADTGELFF. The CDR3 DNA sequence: TGTGCCAGCTCACCACCGGTCGCAGGGGCCGACACCGGGGAGCTGTTTTTT.

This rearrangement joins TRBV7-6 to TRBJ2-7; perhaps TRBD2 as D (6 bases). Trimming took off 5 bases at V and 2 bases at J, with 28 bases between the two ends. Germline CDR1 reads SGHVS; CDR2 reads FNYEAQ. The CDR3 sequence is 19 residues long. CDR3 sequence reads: CASSHYSVGAGLPTYEQYF. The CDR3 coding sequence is TGTGCCAGCAGCCACTATTCTGTCGGGGCAGGACTACCCACCTACGAGCAGTACTTC.

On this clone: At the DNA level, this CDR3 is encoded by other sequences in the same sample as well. CDR3 bases: TGTGCCAGTAGTATCAGGGGTAAGGATCAGCCCCAGCATTTT. It specifies CASSIRGKDQPQHF. The chain joins TRBV19 to TRBJ1-5, with D possibly being TRBD1 (6 bases). Germline lookup yields CDR1 LNHDA and CDR2 SQIVND (reference sequence). V was trimmed by 3 bases and J by 5 bases, leaving 11 bases between them. CDR3 length equals 14 residues.

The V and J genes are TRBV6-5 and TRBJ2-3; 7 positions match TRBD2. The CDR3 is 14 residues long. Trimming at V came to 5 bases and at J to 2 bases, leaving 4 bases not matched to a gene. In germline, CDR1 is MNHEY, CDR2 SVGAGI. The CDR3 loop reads CASSPGRPTDTQYF. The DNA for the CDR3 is TGTGCCAGCAGTCCCGGGAGGCCCACAGATACGCAGTATTTT.

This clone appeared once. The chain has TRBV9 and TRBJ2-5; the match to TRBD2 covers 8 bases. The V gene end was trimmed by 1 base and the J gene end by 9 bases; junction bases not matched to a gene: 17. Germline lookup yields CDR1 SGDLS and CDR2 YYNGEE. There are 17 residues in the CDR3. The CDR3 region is CASSVRGTRTSQSAQYF. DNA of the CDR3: TGTGCCAGCAGCGTAAGAGGGACTAGGACTAGCCAATCCGCCCAGTACTTC.

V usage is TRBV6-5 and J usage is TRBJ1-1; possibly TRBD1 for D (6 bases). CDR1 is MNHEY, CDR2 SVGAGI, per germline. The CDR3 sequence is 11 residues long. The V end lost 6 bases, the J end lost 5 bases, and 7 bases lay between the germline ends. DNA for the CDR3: TGTGCCAGCAGGGACAGAACTGAAGCTTTCTTT. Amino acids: CASRDRTEAFF.

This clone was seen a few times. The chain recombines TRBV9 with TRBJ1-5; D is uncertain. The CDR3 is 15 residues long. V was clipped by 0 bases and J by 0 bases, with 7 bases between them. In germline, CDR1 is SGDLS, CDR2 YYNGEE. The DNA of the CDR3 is TGTGCCAGCAGCGTAGATCTCCCTAGCAATCAGCCCCAGCATTTT. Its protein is CASSVDLPSNQPQHF.

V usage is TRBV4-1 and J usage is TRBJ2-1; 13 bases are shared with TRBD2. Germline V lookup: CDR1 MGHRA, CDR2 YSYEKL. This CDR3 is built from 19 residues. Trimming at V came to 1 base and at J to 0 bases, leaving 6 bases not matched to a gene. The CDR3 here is CASSQGLAGGLSSYNEQFF. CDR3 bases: TGCGCCAGCAGCCAAGGACTAGCGGGAGGCCTGAGCTCCTACAATGAGCAGTTCTTC.

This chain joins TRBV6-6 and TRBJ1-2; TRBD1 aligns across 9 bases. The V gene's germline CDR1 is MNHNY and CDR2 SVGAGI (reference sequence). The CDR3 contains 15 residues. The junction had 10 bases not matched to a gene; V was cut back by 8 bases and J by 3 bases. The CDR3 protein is CASRAPGQGDYGYTF. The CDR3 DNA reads TGTGCCAGCCGCGCTCCGGGACAGGGAGACTATGGCTACACCTTC.

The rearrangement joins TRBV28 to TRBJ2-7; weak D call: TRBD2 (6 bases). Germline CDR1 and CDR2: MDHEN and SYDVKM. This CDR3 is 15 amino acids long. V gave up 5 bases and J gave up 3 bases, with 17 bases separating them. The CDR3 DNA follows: TGTGCCAGCAGTCCCCTGAGGCTGGGGGGCTACGAGCAGTACTTC. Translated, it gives CASSPLRLGGYEQYF.

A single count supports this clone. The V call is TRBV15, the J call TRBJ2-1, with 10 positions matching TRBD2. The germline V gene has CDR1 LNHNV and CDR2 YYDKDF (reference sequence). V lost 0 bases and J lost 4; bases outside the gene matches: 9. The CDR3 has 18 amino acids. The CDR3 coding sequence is TGTGCCACCAGCAGAGATAAGAGGGGACTAGCGTTGTACAATGAGCAGTTCTTC. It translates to CATSRDKRGLALYNEQFF.

The CDR3 loop is CAISESELGGADTQYF. CDR3 nucleotides: TGTGCCATCAGTGAGTCGGAGTTAGGGGGAGCCGATACGCAGTATTTT. This chain joins TRBV10-3 and TRBJ2-3; a weak D match, TRBD1 (6 bases). Germline V gene lookup returns CDR1 ENHRY and CDR2 SYGVKD. This CDR3 comprises 16 residues. V was pared by 0 bases and J by 6 bases, with 16 bases between.

This CDR3 is CASSFSGSSYNEQFF. Written as DNA, the CDR3 is TGTGCCAGCAGTTTTAGCGGGAGCTCCTACAATGAGCAGTTCTTC. The V call is TRBV2, the J call TRBJ2-1; 9 bases are shared with TRBD2. J gave up 0 bases and V 5 bases, and 2 bases lay outside the gene matches. The germline gives CDR1 SNHLY, CDR2 FYNNEI. This CDR3 has 15 residues.